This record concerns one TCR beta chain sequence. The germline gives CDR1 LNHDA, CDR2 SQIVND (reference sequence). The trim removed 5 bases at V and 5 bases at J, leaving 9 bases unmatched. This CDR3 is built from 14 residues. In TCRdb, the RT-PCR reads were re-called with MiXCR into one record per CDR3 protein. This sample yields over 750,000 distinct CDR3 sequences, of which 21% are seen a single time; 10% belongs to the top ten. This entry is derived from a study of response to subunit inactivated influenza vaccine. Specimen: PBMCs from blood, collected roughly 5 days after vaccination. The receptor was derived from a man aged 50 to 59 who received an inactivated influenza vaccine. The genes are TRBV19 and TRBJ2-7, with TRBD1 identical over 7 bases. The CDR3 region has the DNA TGTGCCAGTAGTTTGAACAGGGGATTCGACGAGCAGTACTTC. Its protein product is CASSLNRGFDEQYF. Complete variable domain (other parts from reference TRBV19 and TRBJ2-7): DGGITQSPKYLFRKEGQNVTLSCEQNLNHDAMYWYRQDPGQGLRLIYYSQIVNDFQKGDIAEGYSVSREKKESFPLTVTSAQKNPTAFYLCASSLNRGFDEQYFGPGTRLTVT.